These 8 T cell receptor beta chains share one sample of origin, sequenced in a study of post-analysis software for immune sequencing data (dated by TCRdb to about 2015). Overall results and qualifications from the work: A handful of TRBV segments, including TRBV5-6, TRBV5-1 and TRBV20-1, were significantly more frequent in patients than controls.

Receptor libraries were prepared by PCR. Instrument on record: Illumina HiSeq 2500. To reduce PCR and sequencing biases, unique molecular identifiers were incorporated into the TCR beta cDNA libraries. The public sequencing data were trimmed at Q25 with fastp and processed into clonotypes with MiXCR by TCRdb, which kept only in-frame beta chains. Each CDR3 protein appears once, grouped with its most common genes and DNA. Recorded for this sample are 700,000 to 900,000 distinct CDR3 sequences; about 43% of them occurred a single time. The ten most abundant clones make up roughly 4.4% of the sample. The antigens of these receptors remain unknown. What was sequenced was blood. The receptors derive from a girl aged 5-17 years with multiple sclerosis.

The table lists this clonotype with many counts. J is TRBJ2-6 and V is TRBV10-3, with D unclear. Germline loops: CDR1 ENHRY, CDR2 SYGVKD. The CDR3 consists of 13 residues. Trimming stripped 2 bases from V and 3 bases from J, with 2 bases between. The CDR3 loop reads CAISENGANVLTF. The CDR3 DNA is TGTGCCATCAGTGAGAATGGGGCCAACGTCCTGACTTTC.

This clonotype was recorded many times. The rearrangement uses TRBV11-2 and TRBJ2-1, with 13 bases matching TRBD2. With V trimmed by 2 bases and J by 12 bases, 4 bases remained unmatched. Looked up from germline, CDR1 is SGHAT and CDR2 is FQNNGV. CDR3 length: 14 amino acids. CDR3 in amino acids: CASSLTSGRGGQFF. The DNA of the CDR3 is TGTGCCAGCAGCTTAACTAGCGGGAGGGGGGGGCAGTTCTTC.

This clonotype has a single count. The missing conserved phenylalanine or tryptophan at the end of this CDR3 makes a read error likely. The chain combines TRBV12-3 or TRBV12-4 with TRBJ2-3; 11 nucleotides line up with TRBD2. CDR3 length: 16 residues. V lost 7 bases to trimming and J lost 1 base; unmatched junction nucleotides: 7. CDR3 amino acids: CASTPGTSGGTDTQYS. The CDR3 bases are TGTGCCAGCACCCCCGGGACTAGCGGAGGCACAGATACGCAGTATTCT.

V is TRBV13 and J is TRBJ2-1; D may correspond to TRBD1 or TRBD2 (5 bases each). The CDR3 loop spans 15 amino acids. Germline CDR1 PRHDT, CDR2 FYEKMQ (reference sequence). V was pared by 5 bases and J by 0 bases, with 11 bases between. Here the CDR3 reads CASSRDAFSYNEQFF. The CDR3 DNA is TGTGCCAGCAGCCGGGACGCGTTCTCCTACAATGAGCAGTTCTTC.

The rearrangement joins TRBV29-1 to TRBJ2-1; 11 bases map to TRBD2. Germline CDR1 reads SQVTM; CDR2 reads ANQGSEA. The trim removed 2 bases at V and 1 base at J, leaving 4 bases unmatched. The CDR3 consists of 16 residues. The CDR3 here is CSVETRLAGSYNEQFF. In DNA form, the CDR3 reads TGCAGCGTTGAAACCCGACTAGCGGGGTCCTACAATGAGCAGTTCTTC.

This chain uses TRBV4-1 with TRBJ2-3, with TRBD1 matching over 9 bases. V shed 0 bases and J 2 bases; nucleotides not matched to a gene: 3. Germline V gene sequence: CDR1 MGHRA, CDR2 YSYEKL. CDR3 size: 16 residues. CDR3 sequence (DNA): TGCGCCAGCAGCCAAGAGGGACAGGGCGTCACAGATACGCAGTATTTT. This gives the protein CASSQEGQGVTDTQYF.

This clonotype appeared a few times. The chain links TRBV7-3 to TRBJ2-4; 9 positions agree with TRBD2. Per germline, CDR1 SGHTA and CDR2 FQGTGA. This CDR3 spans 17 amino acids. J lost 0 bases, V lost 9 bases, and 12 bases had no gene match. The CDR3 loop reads CARGETSGPLAKNIQYF. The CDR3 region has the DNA TGTGCCAGGGGGGAGACTAGCGGACCACTAGCCAAAAACATTCAGTACTTC.

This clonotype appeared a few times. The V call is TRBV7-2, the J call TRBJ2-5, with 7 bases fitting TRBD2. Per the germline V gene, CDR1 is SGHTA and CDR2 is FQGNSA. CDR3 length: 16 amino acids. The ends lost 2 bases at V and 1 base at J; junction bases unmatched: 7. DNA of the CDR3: TGTGCCAGCAGCTTAAGGAGTAGCGGGTTCCAAGAGACCCAGTACTTC. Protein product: CASSLRSSGFQETQYF.